One sample yielded the 18 T cell receptor beta chains listed below, sequenced in a study of blood T cell repertoires in COVID-19. The assay was immunoSEQ multiplex PCR, and TCRdb's table has in-frame clones only and misses some. The table lists some 180,000 clones, around 90% of them singletons. Sequenced material: peripheral blood. Receptors were obtained from a man aged 45-65 years with acute or convalescent COVID-19.

V and J are TRBV4-1 and TRBJ2-7; TRBD1 matches 7 bases. The CDR3 covers 15 residues. Per the germline V gene, CDR1 is MGHRA and CDR2 is YSYEKL. The V gene end was trimmed by 3 bases and the J gene end by 3 bases; junction bases not matched to a gene: 8. The CDR3 region is CASSQGSGTVYEQYF. DNA of the CDR3: TGCGCCAGCAGCCAGGGATCCGGGACAGTCTACGAGCAGTACTTC.

This clone has just a few counts. The chain joins TRBV19 to TRBJ1-2; unclear D gene. V lost 5 bases and J 0 bases, leaving 13 bases between the germline ends. The CDR3 is 15 residues long. The germline CDR1 and CDR2 sequences are LNHDA and SQIVND (reference sequence). The CDR3 here is CASSSDLKANYGYTF. The CDR3 nucleotides are TGTGCCAGTAGTTCCGACTTAAAAGCTAACTATGGCTACACCTTC. Based on the CDR3 plus reference TRBV19 and TRBJ1-2, the full variable domain is DGGITQSPKYLFRKEGQNVTLSCEQNLNHDAMYWYRQDPGQGLRLIYYSQIVNDFQKGDIAEGYSVSREKKESFPLTVTSAQKNPTAFYLCASSSDLKANYGYTFGSGTRLTVV.

The sample holds one count of this clone. V is TRBV30 and J is TRBJ2-2; D gene ambiguous. CDR1 is GTSNPN and CDR2 is SVGIG in the germline V gene (reference sequence). This CDR3 spans 14 amino acids. Deletions cut 5 bases from V and 0 bases from J, with 10 bases between. The CDR3 coding sequence is TGTGCCTGGGGAGTTCGGTCGAACACCGGGGAGCTGTTTTTT. This codes for CAWGVRSNTGELFF.

The chain employs TRBV29-1 and TRBJ1-1; maybe TRBD1 (5 bases). V gave up 4 bases and J gave up 4 bases, with 13 bases separating them. The CDR3 length is 13 residues. Germline CDR1 and CDR2: SQVTM and ANQGSEA. The CDR3: CSVAQRGGTEAFF. The CDR3 nucleotides are TGCAGCGTTGCCCAAAGGGGAGGCACTGAAGCTTTCTTT.

This clone occurred a few times. This chain links TRBV30 with TRBJ1-2; no reliable D call. Trimming cost V 8 bases and J 7 bases, with 26 bases left between them. CDR1 and CDR2 from the germline V gene are GTSNPN and SVGIG (reference sequence). There are 15 residues in the CDR3. This chain's CDR3 is CARRAIRGVKGGYTF. The CDR3 DNA follows: TGTGCCCGCAGAGCAATTCGGGGAGTTAAGGGTGGCTACACCTTC.

The CDR3 DNA reads TGTGCCAGCAGCATACTAGCGACCGGGGAGCTGTTTTTT. This encodes CASSILATGELFF. This sequence joins TRBV11-2 and TRBJ2-2; TRBD2 aligns across 7 bases. CDR3 length: 13 residues. V dropped 5 bases and J dropped 5; count of bases not matched to a gene: 2. Germline V gives CDR1 SGHAT, CDR2 FQNNGV.

V and J are TRBV5-1 and TRBJ2-2; possibly TRBD2 for D (7 bases). Germline values: CDR1 SGHRS, CDR2 YFSETQ. This CDR3 comprises 15 residues. Trimming took off 4 bases at V and 4 bases at J, with 14 bases between the two ends. This CDR3 is CASSRGAQGTGELFF. The CDR3 nucleotides are TGCGCCAGCAGCCGGGGGGCGCAGGGCACCGGGGAGCTGTTTTTT.

The count of this clone is one. The chain combines TRBV10-1 with TRBJ2-3, with a weak D call TRBD2 (6 bases). Per the germline V gene, CDR1 is WNHNN and CDR2 is SYGVQD (reference sequence). V dropped 7 bases and J dropped 2 bases, with 19 bases sitting between them. The CDR3 is 16 residues long. The CDR3 loop reads CASTNSAAGNTDTQYF. CDR3 DNA: TGCGCCAGCACCAATTCTGCTGCGGGGAACACAGATACGCAGTATTTT.

The chain is built from TRBV28 and TRBJ2-1, with 7 bases aligning to TRBD2. The V and J ends lost 3 bases and 6 bases, in that order; junction bases with no gene match: 8. Looked up from germline, CDR1 is MDHEN and CDR2 is SYDVKM. The CDR3 has 15 residues. The DNA of the CDR3 is TGTGCCAGCAGTTTTATGACGGGGGGACTCAATGAGCAGTTCTTC. Residues: CASSFMTGGLNEQFF.

This chain joins TRBV5-4 and TRBJ2-1; maybe TRBD1 (5 bases). The V end was cut by 6 bases, the J end by 5 bases, with 12 bases between. Germline V CDR1 and CDR2: SGHNT, YYREEE (reference sequence). This CDR3 contains 13 residues. The CDR3 nucleotides read TGTGCCAGCATAGGGGTTGACCACAATGAGCAGTTCTTC. Translated: CASIGVDHNEQFF.

The chain links TRBV10-1 to TRBJ2-3, with 10 nucleotides matching TRBD2. This CDR3 comprises 16 residues. CDR1 and CDR2 (germline): WNHNN, SYGVQD (reference sequence). V was pared by 0 bases and J by 7 bases, with 7 bases of the junction left unmatched. CDR3 nucleotide sequence: TGCGCCAGCAGTGAGTCTTCTAGCGGGAGTAGGAATACGCAGTATTTT. Translation: CASSESSSGSRNTQYF.

This chain joins TRBV7-8 and TRBJ1-1, with unresolved D. CDR1 is SGHVS, CDR2 FQNEAQ, per germline. Deletions cut 7 bases from V and 5 bases from J, with 17 bases between. The CDR3 consists of 14 residues. As DNA, the CDR3 is TGTGCCAGCAACATACAGCACCCTGGGACTGAAGCTTTCTTT. Translated, it gives CASNIQHPGTEAFF.

In regard to this clone: Because the CDR3's place on the DNA is in doubt, the DNA is left out and the CDR3 is given as listed by TCRdb. The chain has TRBV6-2 or TRBV6-3 and TRBJ2-5; the table's D call, TRBD1, was not checked against the DNA. Germline CDR1 MNHEY, CDR2 SVGEGT. The CDR3 length is 15 residues, termini included. The CDR3 protein is CASSFLAGDQETQYF.

The chain joins TRBV5-1 to TRBJ1-3, with D hard to call. The V end was cut by 0 bases, the J end by 0 bases, with 10 bases between. Germline assignment: CDR1 SGHRS and CDR2 YFSETQ. This CDR3 is built from 16 residues. CDR3 DNA sequence: TGCGCCAGCAGCTTGGTTCCCCTTCGCTCTGGAAACACCATATATTTT. Translating gives CASSLVPLRSGNTIYF.

This clone was detected only a few times. The chain has TRBV19 and TRBJ2-1, with TRBD1 identical over 12 bases. V dropped 5 bases and J dropped 5; count of bases not matched to a gene: 10. Per germline, CDR1 LNHDA and CDR2 SQIVND (reference sequence). This CDR3 is built from 17 residues. In nucleotides, the CDR3 is TGTGCCAGTAGTCTCAGACCCGGGACAGGGGGCCACAATGAGCAGTTCTTC. This gives the protein CASSLRPGTGGHNEQFF.

This clone was detected once. The V call is TRBV30, the J call TRBJ1-1, with D unresolved. This CDR3 is 12 amino acids long. Trimming shortened V by 6 bases and J by 0 bases, and 8 bases separated the two germline ends. Germline values: CDR1 GTSNPN, CDR2 SVGIG (reference sequence). The CDR3 bases are TGTGCCTGCTATGGTCTGAACACTGAAGCTTTCTTT. As protein: CACYGLNTEAFF. Supplemented by reference TRBV30 and TRBJ1-1, the full variable domain reads SQTIHQWPATLVQPVGSPLSLECTVEGTSNPNLYWYRQAAGRGLQLLFYSVGIGQISSEVPQNLSASRPQDRQFILSSKKLLLSDSGFYLCACYGLNTEAFFGQGTRLTVV.

V gene TRBV2 combines with J gene TRBJ2-5; 7 positions agree with TRBD2. J was trimmed by 5 bases and V by 4 bases; bases with no gene match: 4. The length of the CDR3 is 13 residues. Germline V gene lookup returns CDR1 SNHLY and CDR2 FYNNEI. The CDR3 loop reads CASSVNSGETQYF. The CDR3 DNA sequence: TGTGCCAGCAGTGTTAATAGCGGGGAGACCCAGTACTTC.

This clone was seen a few times. The gene calls are TRBV2 and TRBJ1-5, with 8 bases lining up with TRBD1. Germline values: CDR1 SNHLY, CDR2 FYNNEI. The V and J ends lost 6 bases and 4 bases, in that order; junction bases with no gene match: 11. The length of the CDR3 is 16 residues. CDR3 loop: CASRAHRGKGNQPQHF. CDR3 nucleotide sequence: TGTGCCAGCAGAGCCCACAGGGGGAAAGGGAATCAGCCCCAGCATTTT.